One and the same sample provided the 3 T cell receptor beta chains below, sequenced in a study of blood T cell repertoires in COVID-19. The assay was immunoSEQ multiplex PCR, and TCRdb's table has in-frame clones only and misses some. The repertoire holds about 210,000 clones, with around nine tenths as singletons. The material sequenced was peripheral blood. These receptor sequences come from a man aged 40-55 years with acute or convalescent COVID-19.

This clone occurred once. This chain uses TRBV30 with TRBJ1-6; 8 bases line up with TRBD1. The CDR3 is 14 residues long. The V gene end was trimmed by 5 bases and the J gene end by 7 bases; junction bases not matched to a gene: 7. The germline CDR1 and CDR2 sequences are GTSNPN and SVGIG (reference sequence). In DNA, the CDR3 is TGTGCCTGGCTGCAGGGGGCGCGGAATTCACCCCTCCACTTT. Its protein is CAWLQGARNSPLHF.

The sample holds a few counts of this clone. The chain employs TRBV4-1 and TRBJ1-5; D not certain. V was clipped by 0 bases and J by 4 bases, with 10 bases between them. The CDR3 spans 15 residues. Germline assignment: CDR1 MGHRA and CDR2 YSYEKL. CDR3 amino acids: CASSQEGGSNQPQHF. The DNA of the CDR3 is TGCGCCAGCAGCCAAGAGGGAGGGTCGAATCAGCCCCAGCATTTT.

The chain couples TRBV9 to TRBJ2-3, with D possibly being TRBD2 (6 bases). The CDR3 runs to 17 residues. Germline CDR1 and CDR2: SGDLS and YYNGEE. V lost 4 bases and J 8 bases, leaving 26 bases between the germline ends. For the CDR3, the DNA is TGTGCCAGCAGCATATCTATCCGGGACTCAACCCCCCGTACGCAGTATTTT. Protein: CASSISIRDSTPRTQYF.